The present T cell receptor beta chain was sequenced within a study of blood T cell repertoires in COVID-19 (dated by TCRdb to the early 2020s). In the study overall: The collaborator samples originated in the United States, Italy and Spain and spanned the acute and convalescent phases of COVID-19. The material from the prospective study consisted of cDNA or gDNA derived from T cells, B-cell-depleted T cells, or PBMCs. Deeply sampled blood TCRbeta repertoires from subjects exposed to, actively infected with, or recovered from COVID-19 were included in the dataset. The repertoires were released in a freely available public database intended as a resource for research on the immune response to SARS-CoV-2. Samples were obtained from the ongoing ImmuneRACE study (first 160 participants) and from 1,000 to 1,500 subjects provided by 6 global collaborators. Nearly every sample came with metadata listing a de-identified subject ID, COVID-19 status, age in years and sex. Where available, HLA class I and class II types were obtained from metadata supplied by the sample provider rather than from assay-based typing.

Points on this clone: Its antigen target is currently unknown. No much larger clonotype is one base removed from it; base qualities were not supplied.

TCRbeta CDR3 regions were amplified from genomic DNA by means of the immunoSEQ Assay, a bias-controlled multiplex PCR. The study's own analysis went as follows. Nucleated cell counts per sample were estimated from amplification of reference gene primers within the assay. To quantify the absolute abundance of each unique TCRbeta CDR3 rearrangement, sequence reads were collapsed and filtered. Productive Simpson clonality was computed per sample as the square root of Simpson's diversity index over productive rearrangements. Here the immuneACCESS table is served through TCRdb, limited to in-frame sequences with V and J called. Missing clones are a known gap in these copies; in checked studies unresolved V genes cover under half, and the rest lacks a known reason. D and trimming were read from the DNA, whereas the V and J calls and clone size are those reported in that table. In all, the sample holds hundreds of thousands of clones, and roughly 89% of those were seen once. The biggest ten clones account for roughly 6.5% of the sample.

The CDR3 runs 14 residues from the cysteine to the phenylalanine. The entry retains the CDR3 DNA only, 42 bases that are in frame from base 1. V gives up 2 bases and J gives up 4 bases, and the segment between their germline ends measures 9 bases. From a lookup of the germline V gene, CDR1 and CDR2 are MDHEN and SYDVKM. The paper's findings and limits, for the study overall: Clinical and demographic metadata were provided uncurated, with the amount varying by source and participant.

A second Seattle source provided samples from volunteer blood donors who had recovered from COVID-19. Whole blood was collected in K2EDTA tubes by collaborating institutions according to the institutions' own protocols. Collaborator samples were shipped for TCRbeta analysis as frozen whole blood, isolated PBMCs, or DNA extracted from either sample type. This chain is built from TRBV28 and TRBJ2-1, with a tentative D gene TRBD1 over 5 matching bases. This receptor was identified in a man aged 55 to 69 who had recovered from COVID-19. Source material: peripheral blood. The DNA is TGTGCCAGCAGTTTAGCCAGGGCTTACAATGAGCAGTTCTTC. This gives the protein CASSLARAYNEQFF.